Shown below are 26 T cell receptor beta chains from a single sample sequenced in a study of T cells in Graves' hyperthyroidism and ophthalmopathy. RNA transcripts gave rise to amplified TCR beta CDR3 regions. First-round RT-PCR targeting the TCR CDR3 was performed with the HTBI primer set. TCRdb re-called the multiplex PCR reads with MiXCR, one entry per CDR3 protein. Of hundreds of thousands of distinct CDR3 sequences in the sample, approximately 15% are singletons; the top ten hold around 24%. Sequenced material: blood. The source of these receptors is a woman aged 25-40 years with Graves' hyperthyroidism.

There are many counts of this clonotype. V is TRBV7-2 and J is TRBJ2-1, with TRBD1 matching 7 bases. After removal of 1 base from V and 6 bases from J, the junction contained 6 bases not matched to a gene. CDR1 and CDR2 from the germline V gene are SGHTA and FQGNSA. The length of the CDR3 is 15 residues. In nucleotides, the CDR3 is TGTGCCAGCAGCTTAGAGGGGGCTAGGGGCAATGAGCAGTTCTTC. Its protein is CASSLEGARGNEQFF.

The CDR3: CASSLSIGEQYF. The CDR3 DNA follows: TGTGCCAGCAGCTTAAGTATCGGCGAGCAGTACTTC. The chain joins TRBV7-8 to TRBJ2-7; D gene ambiguous. The germline CDR1 and CDR2 sequences are SGHVS and FQNEAQ. The V gene lost 2 bases and the J gene lost 6 bases, with 8 bases spanning the gap. The CDR3 consists of 12 residues.

This clonotype was detected many times. The rearrangement uses TRBV12-3 or TRBV12-4 and TRBJ2-3; 8 bases agree with TRBD2. The J segment lost 4 bases and the V segment lost 7 bases, leaving 13 bases of the junction unmatched. This CDR3 contains 16 residues. CDR3: CASTGETSALSDTQYF. CDR3 nucleotides: TGTGCCAGCACGGGGGAGACTAGCGCATTATCAGATACGCAGTATTTT.

This clonotype was observed many times. This rearrangement joins TRBV2 to TRBJ2-3; 15 bases line up with TRBD2. The CDR3 extends over 18 amino acids. V was pared by 1 base and J by 2 bases, with 4 bases of the junction left unmatched. CDR1 and CDR2 (germline): SNHLY, FYNNEI. DNA of the CDR3: TGTGCCAGCAGTGAAGGGACTAGCGGGAGGGCCCTCACAGATACGCAGTATTTT. It encodes CASSEGTSGRALTDTQYF.

This clonotype was observed many times. The J gene is TRBJ1-5, the V gene TRBV20-1, with D possibly being TRBD1 (6 bases). Germline assignment: CDR1 DFQATT and CDR2 SNEGSKA (reference sequence). The germline V and J ends were trimmed by 5 bases and 4 bases, with 9 bases remaining between them. This CDR3 comprises 12 residues. CDR3: CSACTGNQPQHF. The DNA for the CDR3 is TGCAGTGCTTGTACAGGGAATCAGCCCCAGCATTTT.

This clonotype was detected ten times or more. The chain carries TRBV29-1 and TRBJ2-7; TRBD1 matches at 9 bases. CDR1 is SQVTM, CDR2 ANQGSEA, per germline. J gave up 3 bases and V 8 bases, and 11 bases lay outside the gene matches. The CDR3 consists of 14 residues. CDR3 nucleotide sequence: TGCAGCTTCAGAGCCGGGACAGGGAGCTACGAGCAGTACTTC. It specifies CSFRAGTGSYEQYF.

This clonotype came up many times. The chain recombines TRBV2 with TRBJ1-1; tentatively, D is TRBD1 (6 bases). The germline CDR1 and CDR2 sequences are SNHLY and FYNNEI. V lost 2 bases, J lost 8 bases, and 15 bases lay in between. The CDR3 covers 14 residues. The CDR3 sequence: CASSEYFEGGEAFF. CDR3 sequence (DNA): TGTGCCAGCAGTGAATATTTCGAGGGGGGAGAAGCTTTCTTT. Full variable domain (remainder filled in from reference TRBV2 and TRBJ1-1): EPEVTQTPSHQVTQMGQEVILRCVPISNHLYFYWYRQILGQKVEFLVSFYNNEISEKSEIFDDQFSVERPDGSNFTLKIRSTKLEDSAMYFCASSEYFEGGEAFFGQGTRLTVV.

This clonotype was counted between two and nine times. The chain combines TRBV7-8 with TRBJ2-3, with TRBD1 as a possible D gene (5 bases). V was pared by 6 bases and J by 8 bases, with 15 bases between. The CDR3 has 13 residues. CDR1 and CDR2 from the germline V gene are SGHVS and FQNEAQ. DNA of the CDR3: TGTGCCAGCAGTCCGCAGGGCGTGGGTACGCAGTATTTT. Encoded protein: CASSPQGVGTQYF. Using reference TRBV7-8 and TRBJ2-3 for the parts outside the CDR3, the full variable domain is GAGVSQSPRYKVAKRGQDVALRCDPISGHVSLFWYQQALGQGPEFLTYFQNEAQLDKSGLPSDRFFAERPEGSVSTLKIQRTQQEDSAVYLCASSPQGVGTQYFGPGTRLTVL.

This clonotype was counted ten times or more. Here the CDR3 DNA reads TGTGCCAGCAGTTTATTTCCCTCGTCGGCAGCGGTGGGGAACAATGAGCAGTTCTTC. Its protein product is CASSLFPSSAAVGNNEQFF. The chain joins TRBV28 to TRBJ2-1; a weak D match, TRBD2 (5 bases). The germline CDR1 and CDR2 sequences are MDHEN and SYDVKM. The CDR3 has 19 residues. V lost 1 base, J lost 5 bases, and 24 bases lay in between.

Ten or more counts support this clonotype. The V gene is TRBV20-1, the J gene TRBJ1-5; the match to TRBD1 covers 8 bases. The trim removed 3 bases at V and 1 base at J, leaving 5 bases unmatched. Germline assignment: CDR1 DFQATT and CDR2 SNEGSKA (reference sequence). This CDR3 has 15 amino acids. CDR3 residues: CSASPPGGSNQPQHF. In nucleotides, the CDR3 is TGCAGTGCTAGCCCCCCAGGGGGCAGCAATCAGCCCCAGCATTTT.

This clonotype occurred many times. The chain joins TRBV28 to TRBJ2-7, with D maybe TRBD1 (6 bases). The CDR3 loop spans 15 amino acids. Germline V gene sequence: CDR1 MDHEN, CDR2 SYDVKM. Trimming removed 2 bases at V and 4 bases at J, with 15 bases between. The CDR3, as DNA: TGTGCCAGCAGTTTACAGGGGCCCTCCCCTTACGAGCAGTACTTC. It is translated as CASSLQGPSPYEQYF.

The chain combines TRBV20-1 with TRBJ2-3; D might be TRBD2 (6 bases). The V gene's germline CDR1 is DFQATT and CDR2 SNEGSKA (reference sequence). The CDR3 has 16 residues. V dropped 5 bases and J dropped 4 bases, with 22 bases sitting between them. This chain's CDR3 is CSAPRAGRMRSDTQYF. The CDR3 DNA reads as TGCAGTGCTCCGAGGGCGGGACGGATGAGGTCAGATACGCAGTATTTT.

This chain joins TRBV6-1 and TRBJ1-6, with D perhaps matching TRBD1 (5 bases). V gave up 6 bases and J gave up 4 bases, with 19 bases separating them. The CDR3 length is 17 residues. Germline assignment: CDR1 MNHNS and CDR2 SASEGT. CDR3 sequence: CASSPSPGTEYNSPLHF. The CDR3 nucleotides read TGTGCCAGCAGCCCCTCGCCCGGGACCGAGTATAATTCACCCCTCCACTTT.

In this sample, this clonotype turned up many times. The chain uses TRBV5-1 and TRBJ2-5; D unresolved. This CDR3 has 13 residues. Germline V CDR1 and CDR2: SGHRS, YFSETQ. Deletions cut 3 bases from V and 4 bases from J, with 10 bases between. CDR3 residues: CASSSGGGETQYF. In nucleotides, the CDR3 is TGCGCCAGCAGCTCCGGTGGCGGAGAGACCCAGTACTTC.

The J gene is TRBJ1-1, the V gene TRBV3-1, with D maybe TRBD1 (5 bases). In germline, CDR1 is LGHDT, CDR2 YNNKEL (reference sequence). The CDR3 has 11 amino acids. V lost 6 bases to trimming and J lost 7 bases, with 9 bases between them. CDR3 nucleotide sequence: TGTGCCAGCAGGGGGGTTCGTGAAGCTTTCTTT. This gives the protein CASRGVREAFF.

This clonotype was counted ten times or more. CDR3 sequence: CASSLGGTTYEQYF. CDR3 DNA: TGTGCCAGCAGCTTGGGGGGGACTACCTACGAGCAGTACTTC. This chain links TRBV5-8 with TRBJ2-7; TRBD2 matches 7 bases. With V trimmed by 0 bases and J by 2 bases, 2 bases remained unmatched. Germline CDR1 is SGHTS and CDR2 is YDEGEE. This CDR3 has 14 residues.

The chain links TRBV28 to TRBJ1-2; 11 bases map to TRBD1. Germline V gives CDR1 MDHEN, CDR2 SYDVKM. J was trimmed by 4 bases and V by 6 bases; bases with no gene match: 13. CDR3 length equals 17 residues. The CDR3 protein is CASRDQKPGQGGYGYTF. The CDR3 DNA follows: TGTGCCAGCAGAGATCAGAAACCGGGACAGGGGGGCTATGGCTACACCTTC.

This clonotype was observed at least ten times. The rearrangement links TRBV11-1 to TRBJ2-1, with 14 bases lining up with TRBD2. This CDR3 is 17 amino acids long. CDR1 SGHAT and CDR2 FQDESV come from the germline V gene (reference sequence). The V and J ends lost 5 bases and 7 bases, in that order; junction bases with no gene match: 10. The CDR3 DNA is TGTGCCAGCAGCCGAAGGCGGGGGACTAGCGGGAGTAATGAGCAGTTCTTC. This gives the protein CASSRRRGTSGSNEQFF. Supplemented by reference TRBV11-1 and TRBJ2-1, the full variable domain reads EAEVAQSPRYKITEKSQAVAFWCDPISGHATLYWYRQILGQGPELLVQFQDESVVDDSQLPKDRFSAERLKGVDSTLKIQPAELGDSAMYLCASSRRRGTSGSNEQFFGPGTRLTVL.

The chain recombines TRBV12-3 or TRBV12-4 with TRBJ1-1; D unclear. The CDR3 has 12 amino acids. V dropped 2 bases and J dropped 10 bases, with 11 bases sitting between them. CDR3 nucleotides: TGTGCCAGCAGTTTAAGTTCCGGCGGAGCTTTCTTT. It codes for CASSLSSGGAFF.

This clonotype was found many times. V is TRBV27 and J is TRBJ2-7; D might be TRBD1 (5 bases). Trimming left V 8 bases short and J 4 bases short, with 9 bases between. Germline CDR1 reads MNHEY; CDR2 reads SMNVEV (reference sequence). CDR3 length equals 11 residues. CDR3 bases: TGTGCCAGCGGGGCATGGTACGAGCAGTACTTC. Translated: CASGAWYEQYF.

This rearrangement joins TRBV7-2 to TRBJ2-2; possible D gene TRBD2, 5 bases. The ends were cut back, 0 bases at V and 3 bases at J, with 11 bases in the middle. Germline assignment: CDR1 SGHTA and CDR2 FQGNSA. CDR3 length: 16 residues. CDR3 nucleotide sequence: TGTGCCAGCAGCTTAGCCGTTAGGGAGCACACCGGGGAGCTGTTTTTT. Protein: CASSLAVREHTGELFF.

This clonotype appeared a single time. The CDR3 region is CASSARTGGSTDTQYF. CDR3 DNA: TGTGCCAGCAGCGCCCGGACGGGGGGCAGCACAGATACGCAGTATTTT. The chain combines TRBV9 with TRBJ2-3; D perhaps matches TRBD2 (7 bases). The CDR3 extends over 16 amino acids. Trimming took off 3 bases at V and 0 bases at J, with 14 bases between the two ends. In germline, CDR1 is SGDLS, CDR2 YYNGEE.

This clonotype was observed a handful of times. J is TRBJ2-5 and V is TRBV27; D tentatively reads TRBD1 or TRBD2 (6 bases each). From germline, CDR1 is MNHEY and CDR2 SMNVEV (reference sequence). This CDR3 is built from 16 residues. Trimming left V 5 bases short and J 5 bases short, with 21 bases between. As DNA, the CDR3 is TGTGCCAGCAGTGTCCTAGGGAGTAGGGGGGCGGAGACCCAGTACTTC. Translated, it gives CASSVLGSRGAETQYF.

This chain joins TRBV5-1 and TRBJ2-5, with TRBD1 identical over 9 bases. The V and J ends lost 0 bases and 5 bases, in that order; junction bases with no gene match: 5. CDR3 length: 15 residues. CDR1 is SGHRS, CDR2 YFSETQ, per germline. In nucleotides, the CDR3 is TGCGCCAGCAGCTTGGAGGGGACAGGGAAGGAGACCCAGTACTTC. The encoded protein is CASSLEGTGKETQYF.

This clonotype came up many times. This rearrangement joins TRBV27 to TRBJ2-6, with D uncertain. In germline, CDR1 is MNHEY, CDR2 SMNVEV (reference sequence). V lost 5 bases, J lost 0 bases, and 5 bases lay in between. CDR3 length: 14 residues. DNA of the CDR3: TGTGCCAGCAGTACATTCTCTGGGGCCAACGTCCTGACTTTC. As protein: CASSTFSGANVLTF.

The DNA for the CDR3 is TGTGCCAGCAGTCCCCCCGGACTAGGGGGCAATGAGCAGTTCTTC. Translated: CASSPPGLGGNEQFF. The V and J genes are TRBV6-1 and TRBJ2-1; D is possibly TRBD2 (7 bases). This CDR3 contains 15 residues. The V gene lost 5 bases and the J gene lost 6 bases, with 17 bases spanning the gap. Per the germline V gene, CDR1 is MNHNS and CDR2 is SASEGT.